This T cell receptor (beta chain) was found in a study of OX40 agonist ivuxolimab in advanced cancers. Study information: The dose of intravenous ivuxolimab that patients received every 2 weeks ranged from 0.01 to 10 mg/kg.

The germline V gene encodes CDR1 MNHNS and CDR2 SASEGT. This CDR3 is 14 amino acids long. V lost 2 bases, J lost 2 bases, and 0 bases stayed unmatched. A note on this clone: The same CDR3 arises from other DNA sequences in this sample as well.

Some clones are missing from TCRdb's copy, which holds only in-frame ones; the method was immunoSEQ multiplex PCR. The table lists 90,000 to 95,000 clones, around 87% of them singletons. The sequence came from an adult with an advanced solid tumor such as melanoma, head and neck, liver or kidney cancer. Source: CD4+ or CD8+ T cells sorted from blood, taken in a trial of the OX40 agonist ivuxolimab. The J gene is TRBJ1-5, the V gene TRBV6-1; 7 nucleotides match TRBD1. The CDR3 bases are TGTGCCAGCAGTGAACAGGGGGGCAATCAGCCCCAGCATTTT. This sequence encodes CASSEQGGNQPQHF.